Described below is a single T cell receptor (beta chain) sequence and its context. No antigen is known for it. This record comes from a study of a mutant IDH1 vaccine in newly diagnosed glioma. TCRdb keeps only in-frame clones here, not all; method: immunoSEQ multiplex PCR. The table lists tens of thousands of clones, 81% of them singletons. Germline values: CDR1 MNHEY, CDR2 SVGAGI. V lost 0 bases to trimming and J lost 4 bases, with 6 bases between them. This CDR3 has 13 amino acids. Specified time point: week 5, during vaccination. Vaccinated patients received 300 ug of mutant IDH1 20-mer peptide per dose, with topical imiquimod.

The chain uses TRBV6-5 and TRBJ2-5; no definite D call. The receptor's source is a man in his forties or fifties with glioma. The sequenced sample was PBMCs, obtained from a glioma patient whose treatment included an IDH1 peptide vaccine. CDR3 protein: CASSYSFIETQYF. The DNA for the CDR3 is TGTGCCAGCAGTTACTCGTTTATAGAGACCCAGTACTTC.